The present T cell receptor beta chain was sequenced within a study of T cells in Graves' hyperthyroidism and ophthalmopathy. Study-wide findings and caveats: Most thyroid clonotypes expanded above 0.001 were also detected in blood.

As to this clonotype: Its antigen remains unidentified.

Graves' hyperthyroidism showing no ophthalmopathy progression within 18 months was considered stable. Recently diagnosed hyperthyroidism of less than 2 months' duration affected patients aged 18 to 65. Uncontrolled infection, other autoimmune disease, pregnancy and lactation each barred patients from inclusion. Template material for amplifying TCR beta CDR3 regions consisted of RNA transcripts. A first-round RT-PCR of the TCR CDR3 used the HTBI primer set. TCRdb processed the multiplex PCR reads anew with MiXCR; each CDR3 protein has one entry. Of a few hundred thousand distinct CDR3 sequences detected, around 46% appear once; the ten largest clones hold about 7.8%. With 5 bases removed from V and 4 bases from J, the gap between germline ends came to 12 bases. The CDR3 is made up of 14 amino acids. Germline lookup yields CDR1 LNHDA and CDR2 SQIVND (reference sequence).

The TCR was taken from a woman under 30 with Graves' hyperthyroidism. The chain links TRBV19 to TRBJ1-3; unclear D gene. The sample consisted of peripheral blood or thyroid tissue (not recorded which). In DNA form, the CDR3 reads TGTGCCAGTAGTTCCTCGAACAACGGAAACACCATATATTTT. Translating it yields CASSSSNNGNTIYF. Full variable domain (remainder filled in from reference TRBV19 and TRBJ1-3): DGGITQSPKYLFRKEGQNVTLSCEQNLNHDAMYWYRQDPGQGLRLIYYSQIVNDFQKGDIAEGYSVSREKKESFPLTVTSAQKNPTAFYLCASSSSNNGNTIYFGEGSWLTVV.